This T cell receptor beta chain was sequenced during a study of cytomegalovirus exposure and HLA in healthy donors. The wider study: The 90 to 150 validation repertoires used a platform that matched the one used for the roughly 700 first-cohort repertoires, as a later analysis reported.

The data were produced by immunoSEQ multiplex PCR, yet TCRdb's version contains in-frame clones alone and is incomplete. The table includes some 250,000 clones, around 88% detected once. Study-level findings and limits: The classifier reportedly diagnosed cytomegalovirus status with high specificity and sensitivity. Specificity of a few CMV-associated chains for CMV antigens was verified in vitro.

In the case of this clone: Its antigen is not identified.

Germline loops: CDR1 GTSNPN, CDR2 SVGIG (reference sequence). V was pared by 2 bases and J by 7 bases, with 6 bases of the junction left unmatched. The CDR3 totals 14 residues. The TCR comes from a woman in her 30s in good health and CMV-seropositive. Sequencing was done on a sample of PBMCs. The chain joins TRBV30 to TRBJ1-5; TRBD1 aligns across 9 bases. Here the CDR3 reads CAWSKGQGGQPQHF. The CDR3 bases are TGTGCCTGGAGTAAGGGACAGGGAGGACAGCCCCAGCATTTT. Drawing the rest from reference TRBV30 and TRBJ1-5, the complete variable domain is SQTIHQWPATLVQPVGSPLSLECTVEGTSNPNLYWYRQAAGRGLQLLFYSVGIGQISSEVPQNLSASRPQDRQFILSSKKLLLSDSGFYLCAWSKGQGGQPQHFGDGTRLSIL.